These T cell receptor beta chains were read from a single sample in a study of response to subunit inactivated influenza vaccine. TCRdb fed the RT-PCR reads into MiXCR, producing one record per CDR3 protein. The table records roughly 760,000 distinct CDR3 sequences, 21% of them present only once. Here the sequenced sample was PBMCs from blood, taken about 5 days after vaccination. These receptors were taken from a man aged 50-59 years who received an inactivated influenza vaccine. Each CDR3 is given with its conserved first and last residue. D genes are given only for firm matches. The listing skips clone size in some rows; elsewhere it reads once, few, many or a size class.

cdr3_nt cdr3_aa d_call j_call v_call clone_size
TGTGCCAGCGACAGCCTCAGGTACAATCAGCCCCAGCATTTT CASDSLRYNQPQHF NA TRBJ1-5 TRBV28 NA
TGTGCCAGCAGTCCAGACCCTCAGGGGGCTGGCACTGAAGCTTTCTTT CASSPDPQGAGTEAFF TRBD1 TRBJ1-1 TRBV12-3/TRBV12-4 few
TGCGCCAGCAGCCAAGATATTGGGTCCGTACGGCCCCAGCATTTT CASSQDIGSVRPQHF NA TRBJ1-5 TRBV4-1 NA
TGTGCCTGGGCACACCTCGGGACAGGGAGGGAGCAGTACTTC CAWAHLGTGREQYF TRBD1 TRBJ2-7 TRBV30 NA
TGCAGTGCTAGGTTCGTAGCGGGAGGCTCCTACGAGCAGTACTTC CSARFVAGGSYEQYF TRBD2 TRBJ2-7 TRBV20-1 few
TGCGCCAGCAGCGGGGGGACCAAACCCTACGAGCAGTACTTC CASSGGTKPYEQYF NA TRBJ2-7 TRBV5-1 NA
TGTGCCAGCAGCTTAAGCGCCTCAACTAATGAAAAACTGTTTTTT CASSLSASTNEKLFF NA TRBJ1-4 TRBV7-2 many
TGTGCCAGCAGTTACTCTGTCACAGGGGCTCAGCCCCAGCATTTT CASSYSVTGAQPQHF TRBD1 TRBJ1-5 TRBV6-5 NA
TGTGCCAGCAGTGATGAGGCAAGCTCCTACAATGAGCAGTTCTTC CASSDEASSYNEQFF NA TRBJ2-1 TRBV6-4 NA
TGTGCCAGCAGTTTAATCGCCACGAAGCTACCATCCTCCTACAATGAGCAGTTCTTC CASSLIATKLPSSYNEQFF NA TRBJ2-1 TRBV6-2/TRBV6-3 NA
TGTGCCAGCAGCTTAGTGGCCAATCCAAGGGAGACCCAGTACTTC CASSLVANPRETQYF NA TRBJ2-5 TRBV7-2 NA
TGCGCCAGCAGCTTAGACGGGACTAGCGGATACACAGATACGCAGTATTTT CASSLDGTSGYTDTQYF TRBD2 TRBJ2-3 TRBV5-1 NA
TGTGCCAGCAGTCCAGGGGGCCCTACCCCCGAGCAGTACTTC CASSPGGPTPEQYF TRBD1 TRBJ2-7 TRBV12-3/TRBV12-4 few
TGTGCCAGCTCACCCACTGGTCCAGGGGTAGGGTACGAGCAGTACTTC CASSPTGPGVGYEQYF NA TRBJ2-7 TRBV18 NA
TGCAGTGCTAAACGGGACACTAGCACAGATACGCAGTATTTT CSAKRDTSTDTQYF NA TRBJ2-3 TRBV20-1 few
TGCAGTGCTTTGAGGACCAGAACAACCGGGGAGCTGTTTTTT CSALRTRTTGELFF NA TRBJ2-2 TRBV20-1 few
TGTGCCAGCAGTGGATCAGGGGGCCTCTACGAGCAGTACTTC CASSGSGGLYEQYF TRBD1 TRBJ2-7 TRBV28 NA
TGTGCCAGCAAAAGAGGACAGGGAGTTTTTGAGCAGTACTTC CASKRGQGVFEQYF TRBD1 TRBJ2-7 TRBV27 many
TGCGCCAGCAGCCAAGATTGGGGCGGGGGGATCGATGAGCAGTTCTTC CASSQDWGGGIDEQFF TRBD2 TRBJ2-1 TRBV4-1 many
TGTGCCAGCAGCTTATTCCAGGGGGTTTCCTACGAGCAGTACTTC CASSLFQGVSYEQYF TRBD1 TRBJ2-7 TRBV7-9 NA
TGCGCCAGCAGCTTGGGACTAGCGGGAGGGCCCTTGCGGAATGAGCAGTTCTTC CASSLGLAGGPLRNEQFF TRBD2 TRBJ2-1 TRBV5-1 NA
TGTGCCAGCAGTTTTGGGGCTCTGGGTACGCAGTATTTT CASSFGALGTQYF NA TRBJ2-3 TRBV12-3/TRBV12-4 few
TGTGCCAGCAGTAAGACAGCCTTTATCACAGATACGCAGTATTTT CASSKTAFITDTQYF NA TRBJ2-3 TRBV27 NA
TGTGCCAGCAGTTTATACGACGAAGAGACCCAGTACTTC CASSLYDEETQYF NA TRBJ2-5 TRBV27 NA
TGTGCCATCAGCACCGGGACAGACTACGAGCAGTACTTC CAISTGTDYEQYF TRBD1 TRBJ2-7 TRBV10-3 many
TGTGCCAGCAGTCTGACAGGCCTTCCTACCTACGAGCAGTACTTC CASSLTGLPTYEQYF NA TRBJ2-7 TRBV12-3/TRBV12-4 few
TGTGCCAGCAGCGTAGGAAGACTTAGCACAGATACGCAGTATTTT CASSVGRLSTDTQYF NA TRBJ2-3 TRBV9 NA
TGTGCCAGCAGCTTAGTAATCGGGAGGGAATATGAGCAGTTCTTC CASSLVIGREYEQFF TRBD2 TRBJ2-1 TRBV11-2 NA
TGCGCCAGCAGCCAAGATATCCGGGGGTACTACGAGCAGTACTTC CASSQDIRGYYEQYF NA TRBJ2-7 TRBV4-3 few
TGTGCCAGCAGTTTTTTCCACACGAGCTCCTATAATTCACCCCTCCACTTT CASSFFHTSSYNSPLHF NA TRBJ1-6 TRBV12-3/TRBV12-4 NA
TGTGCCAGCAGCCGGAGCGGGGGAAACCAAGAGACCCAGTACTTC CASSRSGGNQETQYF TRBD2 TRBJ2-5 TRBV4-2 NA
TGTGCCAGCAGTTACTCGGTGGTGGGAGCTCAGACCCAGTACTTC CASSYSVVGAQTQYF NA TRBJ2-5 TRBV6-5 NA
TGTGCCAGCACCTACTCCCTCAAGGGAGGGAGCCACGAGCAGTACTTC CASTYSLKGGSHEQYF TRBD2 TRBJ2-7 TRBV6-5 NA
TGCAGTGCGGAAAAGGCGGTAGCGGGACAAGAGACCCAGTACTTC CSAEKAVAGQETQYF TRBD2 TRBJ2-5 TRBV20-1 NA
TGTGCCAGCAGTCCCATCGGCTATTCTGGGGCCAACGTCCTGACTTTC CASSPIGYSGANVLTF NA TRBJ2-6 TRBV12-3/TRBV12-4 few
TGCAGTGCTAGCGACAGCAATCAGCCCCAGCATTTT CSASDSNQPQHF NA TRBJ1-5 TRBV20-1 NA
TGCAGTGCTGGCGTTCCAGGGGAGACAGATACGCAGTATTTT CSAGVPGETDTQYF NA TRBJ2-3 TRBV20-1 few
TGTGCCAGCAGTTTAGCGCTGGTCAGGGGTGGCACTGAAGCTTTCTTT CASSLALVRGGTEAFF NA TRBJ1-1 TRBV12-3/TRBV12-4 many